A selection of T cell receptor beta chains follows, all from one sample in a study of blood T cells in healthy people across ages. TCRdb reanalysed the 5' RACE reads using MiXCR and keeps one entry per CDR3 protein. The sample has around 1,100,000 distinct CDR3 sequences; less than 45% are singletons. The sequenced material came from blood. The receptors were sampled from a man younger than 35 in good health. The CDR3 runs from the conserved cysteine through the conserved F or W. The D gene is left open where the match is weak. Rows give clone size only sometimes, using once, few, many, or a class for an expanded clone.

v_gene: TRBV12-5; j_gene: TRBJ2-2; abundance: .; len: 13; d_gene: .; CDR3nt: TGTGCTAGTGGCCCGCCAGGGACCGGGGAGCTGTTTTTT; CDR3aa: CASGPPGTGELFF
v_gene: TRBV20-1; j_gene: TRBJ1-2; abundance: many; len: 9; d_gene: .; CDR3nt: TGCAGTGCTAGTCCAGGCTACACCTTC; CDR3aa: CSASPGYTF
v_gene: TRBV2; j_gene: TRBJ2-5; abundance: .; len: 14; d_gene: TRBD1; CDR3nt: TGTGCCAGCAGTGCCGCGGACAGGGTAGAGACCCAGTACTTC; CDR3aa: CASSAADRVETQYF
v_gene: TRBV12-3/TRBV12-4; j_gene: TRBJ1-5; abundance: .; len: 14; d_gene: .; CDR3nt: TGTGCCAGCAGCCCGGGGGCCAACAATCAGCCCCAGCATTTT; CDR3aa: CASSPGANNQPQHF
v_gene: TRBV6-1; j_gene: TRBJ1-5; abundance: .; len: 14; d_gene: .; CDR3nt: TGTGCCAGCAGTCGGACGGGATGGGGGCAGCCCCAGCATTTT; CDR3aa: CASSRTGWGQPQHF
v_gene: TRBV7-9; j_gene: TRBJ2-7; abundance: few; len: 16; d_gene: .; CDR3nt: TGTGCCAGCAGCTTAGAAAGCGGCCCTAGACCCTACGAGCAGTACTTC; CDR3aa: CASSLESGPRPYEQYF
v_gene: TRBV12-3/TRBV12-4; j_gene: TRBJ2-3; abundance: few; len: 13; d_gene: .; CDR3nt: TGTGCCACCATCCCCCTAGGCACAGATACGCAGTATTTT; CDR3aa: CATIPLGTDTQYF
v_gene: TRBV7-9; j_gene: TRBJ2-4; abundance: few; len: 16; d_gene: .; CDR3nt: TGTGCCAGCAGCTTAACAGGGACCCTAGCCAAAAACATTCAGTACTTC; CDR3aa: CASSLTGTLAKNIQYF
v_gene: TRBV5-1; j_gene: TRBJ2-1; abundance: .; len: 16; d_gene: TRBD1; CDR3nt: TGCGCCAGCAGCTTGGCTGGTAAAGGGGGCTATATTGAGCAGTTCTTC; CDR3aa: CASSLAGKGGYIEQFF
v_gene: TRBV5-5; j_gene: TRBJ1-5; abundance: .; len: 15; d_gene: .; CDR3nt: TGTGCCAGCAGCTTGGGGGGCAGCTACAATCAGCCCCAGCATTTT; CDR3aa: CASSLGGSYNQPQHF
v_gene: TRBV12-3/TRBV12-4; j_gene: TRBJ2-2; abundance: few; len: 14; d_gene: .; CDR3nt: TGTGCCAGCCGGAAGGACAGTAACACCGGGGAGCTGTTTTTT; CDR3aa: CASRKDSNTGELFF
v_gene: TRBV29-1; j_gene: TRBJ2-1; abundance: .; len: 13; d_gene: .; CDR3nt: TGCAGCGTTGAAAGCAGTAACCACAAGGAGCAGTTCTTC; CDR3aa: CSVESSNHKEQFF
v_gene: TRBV4-1; j_gene: TRBJ2-1; abundance: .; len: 16; d_gene: TRBD2; CDR3nt: TGCGCCAGCAGCCAAGATACTAGCGGGGGGATGAATGAGCAGTTCTTC; CDR3aa: CASSQDTSGGMNEQFF
v_gene: TRBV5-5; j_gene: TRBJ2-5; abundance: .; len: 13; d_gene: .; CDR3nt: TGTGCCAGCAGCTTAATAACCCAAGAGACCCAGTACTTC; CDR3aa: CASSLITQETQYF
v_gene: TRBV20-1; j_gene: TRBJ2-7; abundance: .; len: 14; d_gene: .; CDR3nt: TGCAGTGCTGGGGGGGAAACAGGGGGCTACGAGCAGTACTTC; CDR3aa: CSAGGETGGYEQYF
v_gene: TRBV10-3; j_gene: TRBJ2-1; abundance: .; len: 12; d_gene: .; CDR3nt: TGTGCCATCAGCCCCGCACAGAGTGAGCAGTTCTTC; CDR3aa: CAISPAQSEQFF
v_gene: TRBV6-6; j_gene: TRBJ2-1; abundance: .; len: 12; d_gene: .; CDR3nt: TGTGCCAGCAGTTACTCGACTTCTGTTGGGTTCTTC; CDR3aa: CASSYSTSVGFF
v_gene: TRBV20-1; j_gene: TRBJ2-3; abundance: few; len: 14; d_gene: .; CDR3nt: TGCAGTGCTACCACGGACGGTCGCACAGATACGCAGTATTTT; CDR3aa: CSATTDGRTDTQYF
v_gene: TRBV27; j_gene: TRBJ2-3; abundance: .; len: 17; d_gene: TRBD2; CDR3nt: TGTGCCAGCAGACCGGGACTAGCGGGGGGACGCACAGATACGCAGTATTTT; CDR3aa: CASRPGLAGGRTDTQYF
v_gene: TRBV4-2; j_gene: TRBJ1-1; abundance: .; len: 14; d_gene: .; CDR3nt: TGTGCCAGCAGCCAAGACCCTGGACCTGCGCGAGCTTTCTTT; CDR3aa: CASSQDPGPARAFF
v_gene: TRBV28; j_gene: TRBJ1-4; abundance: .; len: 14; d_gene: TRBD1; CDR3nt: TGTGCCAGCAAGCCGCGGGACAGCAGAGAAAAACTGTTTTTT; CDR3aa: CASKPRDSREKLFF
v_gene: TRBV20-1; j_gene: TRBJ2-7; abundance: .; len: 13; d_gene: .; CDR3nt: TGCAGTGCTATACAGGGCCTTTCCTACGAGCAGTACTTC; CDR3aa: CSAIQGLSYEQYF
v_gene: TRBV12-3/TRBV12-4; j_gene: TRBJ1-5; abundance: .; len: 15; d_gene: TRBD1; CDR3nt: TGTGCCAGCAGTCCCGGGACAGGGACCTCCCAGCTCCAGCATTTT; CDR3aa: CASSPGTGTSQLQHF
v_gene: TRBV6-5; j_gene: TRBJ2-7; abundance: few; len: 16; d_gene: .; CDR3nt: TGTGCCAGCAGCCTAGGGGGCGGGAGCTCCTACAATGAGCAGTACTTC; CDR3aa: CASSLGGGSSYNEQYF
v_gene: TRBV7-9; j_gene: TRBJ1-2; abundance: .; len: 14; d_gene: .; CDR3nt: TGTGCCAGCAGCTCGCCGCAGACTAACTATGGCTACACCTTC; CDR3aa: CASSSPQTNYGYTF
v_gene: TRBV20-1; j_gene: TRBJ2-3; abundance: .; len: 15; d_gene: .; CDR3nt: TGCAGTGCTAGAGTGGGGAGACGTCCCACAGATACGCAGTATTTT; CDR3aa: CSARVGRRPTDTQYF
v_gene: TRBV20-1; j_gene: TRBJ2-7; abundance: few; len: 13; d_gene: .; CDR3nt: TGCAGTGCTAGAGTCACAGGCAGGCACGAGCAGTACTTC; CDR3aa: CSARVTGRHEQYF
v_gene: TRBV7-3; j_gene: TRBJ1-1; abundance: .; len: 14; d_gene: .; CDR3nt: TGTGCCAGCAGCTTACAGGGGTCATCCACTGAAGCTTTCTTT; CDR3aa: CASSLQGSSTEAFF
v_gene: TRBV5-1; j_gene: TRBJ2-7; abundance: once; len: 17; d_gene: TRBD2; CDR3nt: TGCGCCAGCAGTGCCTCCTGGACTAGCGGGCCTCAAGAGGCCCAGTACTTC; CDR3aa: CASSASWTSGPQEAQYF
v_gene: TRBV5-6; j_gene: TRBJ1-1; abundance: .; len: 15; d_gene: TRBD1; CDR3nt: TGTGCCAGCAGCCCCCGGGACAGGGAAAAGACTGGAGCTTTCTTT; CDR3aa: CASSPRDREKTGAFF
v_gene: TRBV9; j_gene: TRBJ1-5; abundance: .; len: 15; d_gene: .; CDR3nt: TGTGCCAGCAGCGTAGCAGGACACAGCAATCAGCCCCAGCATTTT; CDR3aa: CASSVAGHSNQPQHF
v_gene: TRBV4-3; j_gene: TRBJ2-7; abundance: .; len: 17; d_gene: TRBD2; CDR3nt: TGCGCCAGCAGCCAAGATCCTTTGGGGGGGGGGTTGTACGAGCAGTACTTC; CDR3aa: CASSQDPLGGGLYEQYF
v_gene: TRBV18; j_gene: TRBJ2-7; abundance: .; len: 13; d_gene: .; CDR3nt: TGTGCCAGCTCCTCGCCCGAACGGCCTGTGCAGTACTTC; CDR3aa: CASSSPERPVQYF
v_gene: TRBV27; j_gene: TRBJ2-7; abundance: few; len: 13; d_gene: .; CDR3nt: TGTGCCAGCAGTTCGTATCCGTCCTACGAGCAGTACTTC; CDR3aa: CASSSYPSYEQYF
v_gene: TRBV30; j_gene: TRBJ2-1; abundance: .; len: 14; d_gene: TRBD2; CDR3nt: TGTGCCTGGAGTGAGGTAGCGGGGCACAATGAGCAGTTCTTC; CDR3aa: CAWSEVAGHNEQFF
v_gene: TRBV5-1; j_gene: TRBJ2-3; abundance: .; len: 14; d_gene: .; CDR3nt: TGCGCCAGCAGCTTGAAGAGCCTCACAGATACGCAGTATTTT; CDR3aa: CASSLKSLTDTQYF
v_gene: TRBV7-2; j_gene: TRBJ2-3; abundance: few; len: 14; d_gene: TRBD2; CDR3nt: TGTGCCAGCAGCTCCCAGCGGGGGGTGGATACGCAGTATTTT; CDR3aa: CASSSQRGVDTQYF
v_gene: TRBV9; j_gene: TRBJ2-2; abundance: few; len: 16; d_gene: .; CDR3nt: TGTGCCAGCAGCCCTCGGACTGGCGCCAACACCGGGGAGCTGTTTTTT; CDR3aa: CASSPRTGANTGELFF
v_gene: TRBV4-2; j_gene: TRBJ2-3; abundance: many; len: 19; d_gene: TRBD2; CDR3nt: TGTGCCAGCAGCCCTCAACTAGCGGGGGGGACACAAAGCACAGATACGCAGTATTTT; CDR3aa: CASSPQLAGGTQSTDTQYF
v_gene: TRBV6-5; j_gene: TRBJ2-3; abundance: .; len: 18; d_gene: TRBD2; CDR3nt: TGTGCCAGCAGTTACTCGAAGTCTAGCGGGGCGAGCACAGATACGCAGTATTTT; CDR3aa: CASSYSKSSGASTDTQYF
v_gene: TRBV6-2/TRBV6-3; j_gene: TRBJ1-5; abundance: .; len: 13; d_gene: .; CDR3nt: TGTGCCAGCAGTTACGGGGCCCAGGGGCCCCAGCATTTT; CDR3aa: CASSYGAQGPQHF
v_gene: TRBV11-1; j_gene: TRBJ1-2; abundance: few; len: 13; d_gene: .; CDR3nt: TGTGCCAGCAGCTCCAGGGCCCTAGGGGGCTACACCTTC; CDR3aa: CASSSRALGGYTF
v_gene: TRBV12-3/TRBV12-4; j_gene: TRBJ1-6; abundance: few; len: 16; d_gene: .; CDR3nt: TGTGCCAGCAGTTTGTTGGGGCCCTCCTATAATTCACCCCTCCACTTT; CDR3aa: CASSLLGPSYNSPLHF
v_gene: TRBV20-1; j_gene: TRBJ2-3; abundance: .; len: 14; d_gene: TRBD2; CDR3nt: TGCAGTGCTTTACTAGCGGGGGGCGCGGATACGCAGTATTTT; CDR3aa: CSALLAGGADTQYF
v_gene: TRBV12-3/TRBV12-4; j_gene: TRBJ2-1; abundance: .; len: 15; d_gene: TRBD2; CDR3nt: TGTGCCAGCAGGGGCACTAGCGGGGGGAGGAATGAGCAGTTCTTC; CDR3aa: CASRGTSGGRNEQFF
v_gene: TRBV5-1; j_gene: TRBJ1-1; abundance: .; len: 13; d_gene: TRBD1; CDR3nt: TGCGCCAGCAGCCTATACGGACAGGGCGAAGCTTTCTTT; CDR3aa: CASSLYGQGEAFF
v_gene: TRBV7-9; j_gene: TRBJ1-5; abundance: few; len: 14; d_gene: .; CDR3nt: TGTGCCAGCAGCTCCACAGGGTATGGCCAGCCCCAGCATTTT; CDR3aa: CASSSTGYGQPQHF
v_gene: TRBV20-1; j_gene: TRBJ2-7; abundance: many; len: 14; d_gene: TRBD1; CDR3nt: TGCAGTGCTAAAGGACAGGGGGCTAGCTACGAGCAGTACTTC; CDR3aa: CSAKGQGASYEQYF
v_gene: TRBV20-1; j_gene: TRBJ2-3; abundance: .; len: 16; d_gene: TRBD2; CDR3nt: TGCAGTGCTAGGGGGGTGGGGAGGGCTGACACAGATACGCAGTATTTT; CDR3aa: CSARGVGRADTDTQYF
v_gene: TRBV5-4; j_gene: TRBJ2-1; abundance: .; len: 17; d_gene: TRBD2; CDR3nt: TGTGCCAGCAGCTTCGGGACTAGCGGGGGTAGGGGTAATGAGCAGTTCTTC; CDR3aa: CASSFGTSGGRGNEQFF
v_gene: TRBV28; j_gene: TRBJ1-4; abundance: .; len: 15; d_gene: .; CDR3nt: TGTGCCAGCAGTTGGGGCGGGGTGGGGGGCGAAAAACTGTTTTTT; CDR3aa: CASSWGGVGGEKLFF
v_gene: TRBV4-1; j_gene: TRBJ1-2; abundance: few; len: 15; d_gene: .; CDR3nt: TGCGCCAGCAGCCCTGTGGGACGGAGCAACTATGGCTACACCTTC; CDR3aa: CASSPVGRSNYGYTF
v_gene: TRBV7-2; j_gene: TRBJ2-1; abundance: .; len: 16; d_gene: .; CDR3nt: TGTGCCAGCAGCTTAGGTCCCGGAGTTAACTACAATGAGCAGTTCTTC; CDR3aa: CASSLGPGVNYNEQFF
v_gene: TRBV10-3; j_gene: TRBJ1-5; abundance: .; len: 13; d_gene: TRBD1; CDR3nt: TGTGCCATCAATACGGGACAGTCTCAGCCCCAGCATTTT; CDR3aa: CAINTGQSQPQHF
v_gene: TRBV12-3/TRBV12-4; j_gene: TRBJ2-1; abundance: many; len: 16; d_gene: .; CDR3nt: TGTGCCAGCACCCTCACGGGACTCTACTCCTACAATGAGCAGTTCTTC; CDR3aa: CASTLTGLYSYNEQFF
v_gene: TRBV14; j_gene: TRBJ2-7; abundance: few; len: 13; d_gene: .; CDR3nt: TGTGCCAGCAGCCGGGACACCTACAATGAGCAGTACTTC; CDR3aa: CASSRDTYNEQYF
v_gene: TRBV15; j_gene: TRBJ2-5; abundance: .; len: 14; d_gene: .; CDR3nt: TGTGCCACCAGCAGATCCCAGGACTGGGAGACCCAGTACTTC; CDR3aa: CATSRSQDWETQYF
v_gene: TRBV30; j_gene: TRBJ2-1; abundance: few; len: 16; d_gene: TRBD2; CDR3nt: TGTGCCCTTAAAGCTAGCGGGGGGTTCTCCTACAATGAGCAGTTCTTC; CDR3aa: CALKASGGFSYNEQFF
v_gene: TRBV5-1; j_gene: TRBJ2-5; abundance: few; len: 14; d_gene: .; CDR3nt: TGCGCCAGCAGCTCCCATCGGAGAGAGGAGACCCAGTACTTC; CDR3aa: CASSSHRREETQYF